The T cell receptor beta chain described here comes from a study of shared clonotypes between healthy human individuals. CD8 cells regarded as naive lacked CD45RO, were positively chosen for CCR7, and omitted terminally differentiated effector memory CD45RA+ cells. The data were produced by immunoSEQ multiplex PCR, yet TCRdb's version contains in-frame clones alone and is incomplete. Here the sample spans around 2,100,000 clones, over 85% being singletons. The CDR3 consists of 18 residues. Losses at the gene ends were 0 bases for V and 3 bases for J; bases not matched to a gene: 10. Germline loops: CDR1 SGHVS, CDR2 FQNEAQ.

The TCR comes from a man between 18 and 35 years old in good health. The chain employs TRBV7-8 and TRBJ2-1; 8 bases agree with TRBD2. The specimen was naive CD8+ T cells sorted from blood. The CDR3, as DNA: TGTGCCAGCAGCTTAGCGTTAGGGGGAAGCGGGAGCTACAATGAGCAGTTCTTC. Translated, it gives CASSLALGGSGSYNEQFF.